This TCR beta chain was captured by sequencing in a study of blood T cell repertoires in COVID-19. Study overall: T cells, B-cell-depleted T cells, or PBMCs supplied cDNA or gDNA.

The germline gives CDR1 LNHDA, CDR2 SQIVND (reference sequence). The ends were cut back, 2 bases at V and 4 bases at J, with 8 bases in the middle. This CDR3 contains 14 residues. Cohort allocation depended upon clinical history that participants reported. Original analysis: Estimates of nucleated cell counts were drawn from the amplification of reference gene primers. The method was immunoSEQ multiplex PCR; TCRdb's version includes in-frame clones alone and lacks a portion of them. V, J and clone size reflect that table, while D and trimming were determined from the DNA. In the table there are fewer than 200,000 clones, more than 70% of which are singletons.

The V call is TRBV19, the J call TRBJ2-2; TRBD1 is a possible D gene (6 bases). The clonotype was recovered from a woman between 45 and 65 years old in a cohort exposed to, infected with or recovered from COVID-19 (not recorded which). Sequenced: PBMCs or T cells enriched from blood (not recorded which). The CDR3 DNA sequence: TGTGCCAGTAGTATATCCAGGGGCACCGGGGAGCTGTTTTTT. It codes for CASSISRGTGELFF.